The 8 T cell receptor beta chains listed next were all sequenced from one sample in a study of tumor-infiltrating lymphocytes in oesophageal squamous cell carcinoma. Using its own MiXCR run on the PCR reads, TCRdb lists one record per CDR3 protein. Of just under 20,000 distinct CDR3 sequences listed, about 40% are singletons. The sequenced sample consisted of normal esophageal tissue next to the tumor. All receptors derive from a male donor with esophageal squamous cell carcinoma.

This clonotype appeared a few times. The chain's CDR3 is CASSREISYNEQFF. CDR3 in DNA: TGTGCCAGCTCCCGGGAGATTTCCTACAATGAGCAGTTCTTC. The chain joins TRBV7-2 to TRBJ2-1; TRBD2 might be the D (6 bases). Germline V gene sequence: CDR1 SGHTA, CDR2 FQGNSA. Trimming removed 8 bases at V and 1 base at J, with 12 bases between. This CDR3 contains 14 residues.

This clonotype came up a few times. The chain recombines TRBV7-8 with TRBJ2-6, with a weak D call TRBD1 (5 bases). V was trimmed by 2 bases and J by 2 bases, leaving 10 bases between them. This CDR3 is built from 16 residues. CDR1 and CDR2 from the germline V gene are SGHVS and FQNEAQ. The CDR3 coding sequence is TGTGCCAGCAGCTTACAGGGCCTCACTGGGGCCAACGTCCTGACTTTC. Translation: CASSLQGLTGANVLTF.

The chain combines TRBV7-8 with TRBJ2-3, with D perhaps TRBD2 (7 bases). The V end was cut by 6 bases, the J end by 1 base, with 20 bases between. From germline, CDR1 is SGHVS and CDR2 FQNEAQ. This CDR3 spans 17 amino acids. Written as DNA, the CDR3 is TGTGCCAGCAGTTTAAGCGGGACGGGGGGCGGCACAGATACGCAGTATTTT. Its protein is CASSLSGTGGGTDTQYF.

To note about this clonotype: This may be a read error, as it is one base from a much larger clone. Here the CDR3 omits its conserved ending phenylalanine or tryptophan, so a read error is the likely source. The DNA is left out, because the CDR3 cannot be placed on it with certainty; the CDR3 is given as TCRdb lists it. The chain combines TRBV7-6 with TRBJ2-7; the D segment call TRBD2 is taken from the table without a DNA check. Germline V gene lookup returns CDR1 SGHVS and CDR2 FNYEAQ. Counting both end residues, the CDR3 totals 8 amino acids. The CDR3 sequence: CASSQRLA.

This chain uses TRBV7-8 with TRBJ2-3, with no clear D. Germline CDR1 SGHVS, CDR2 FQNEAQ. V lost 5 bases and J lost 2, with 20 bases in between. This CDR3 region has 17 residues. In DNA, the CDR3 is TGTGCCAGCAGCCGAGCCCATCGAGGTGGGCACACAGATACGCAGTATTTT. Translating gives CASSRAHRGGHTDTQYF.

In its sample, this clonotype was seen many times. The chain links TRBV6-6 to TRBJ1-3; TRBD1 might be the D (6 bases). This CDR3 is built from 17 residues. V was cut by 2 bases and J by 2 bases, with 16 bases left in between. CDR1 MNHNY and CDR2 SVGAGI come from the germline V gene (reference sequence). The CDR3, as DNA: TGTGCCAGCAGTTACGAGACCGGGGCAGGGGCTGGAAACACCATATATTTT. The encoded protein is CASSYETGAGAGNTIYF.

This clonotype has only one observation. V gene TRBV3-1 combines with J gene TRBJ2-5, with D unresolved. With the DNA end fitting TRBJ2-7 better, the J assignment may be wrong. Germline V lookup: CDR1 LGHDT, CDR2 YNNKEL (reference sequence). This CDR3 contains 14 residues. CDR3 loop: CASSQDPGQYEQYF. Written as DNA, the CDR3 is TGTGCCAGCAGCCAGGACCCAGGCCAATACGAGCAGTACTTC.

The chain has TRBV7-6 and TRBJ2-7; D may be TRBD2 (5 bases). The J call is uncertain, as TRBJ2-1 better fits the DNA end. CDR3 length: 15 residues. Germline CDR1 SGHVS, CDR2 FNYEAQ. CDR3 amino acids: CASSFFQEADNEQFF. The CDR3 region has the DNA TGTGCCAGCAGCTTCTTCCAGGAGGCTGACAATGAGCAGTTCTTC.